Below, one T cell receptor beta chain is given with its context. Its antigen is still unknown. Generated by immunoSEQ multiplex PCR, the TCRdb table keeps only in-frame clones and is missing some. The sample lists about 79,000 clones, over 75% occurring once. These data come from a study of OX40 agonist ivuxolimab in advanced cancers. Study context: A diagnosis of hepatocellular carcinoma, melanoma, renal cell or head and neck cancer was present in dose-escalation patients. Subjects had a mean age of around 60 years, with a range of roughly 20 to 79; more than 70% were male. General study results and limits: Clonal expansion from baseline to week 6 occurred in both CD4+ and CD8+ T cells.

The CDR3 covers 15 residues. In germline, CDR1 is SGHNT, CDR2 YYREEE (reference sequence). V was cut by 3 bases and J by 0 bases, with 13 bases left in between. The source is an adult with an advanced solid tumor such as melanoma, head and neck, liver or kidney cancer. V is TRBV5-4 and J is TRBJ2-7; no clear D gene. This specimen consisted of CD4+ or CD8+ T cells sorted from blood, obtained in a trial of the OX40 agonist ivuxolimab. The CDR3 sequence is CASSSQGTSSYEQYF. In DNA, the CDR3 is TGTGCCAGCAGCTCGCAAGGCACGAGCTCCTACGAGCAGTACTTC.